A selection of T cell receptor beta chains follows, all from one sample in a study of cytomegalovirus exposure and HLA in healthy donors. Clones were read by immunoSEQ multiplex PCR, and TCRdb kept only the in-frame ones, dropping some. The table includes roughly 150,000 clones, 64% detected once. The specimen was PBMCs. The receptors were gathered from a woman in her twenties or thirties in good health and CMV-seropositive. The CDR3 runs from the conserved cysteine through the conserved F or W. D genes are given only for firm matches. Clone size is stated in some rows and not others, as once, few, many or a class when expanded.

- | TRBJ1-2 | TRBV4-2 | TRBD1 | TGTGCCAGCAGCCAAGATAAGGGGGCCTATGGCTACACCTTC | CASSQDKGAYGYTF
once | TRBJ1-2 | TRBV4-1 | TRBD1 | TGCGCCAGCAGCCAAGATACGCAGGGGGCAGTTCTAACCTTC | CASSQDTQGAVLTF
- | TRBJ2-7 | TRBV2 | TRBD2 | TGTGCCAGCAGGAGACTAGCGCCGAGCTCCTACGAGCAGTACTTC | CASRRLAPSSYEQYF
- | TRBJ2-7 | TRBV10-2 | TRBD2 | TGCGCCAGCAGACCCGGGACTAGCGGATACTACGAGCAGTACTTC | CASRPGTSGYYEQYF
- | TRBJ1-2 | TRBV10-3 | - | TGTGCCATCAAGTATCGGGATTCTAACTATGGCTACACCTTC | CAIKYRDSNYGYTF
- | TRBJ2-7 | TRBV27 | - | TGTGCCAGCAGTTTATCCGGTTGGGCGGGCCCGCTCTACGAGCAGTACTTC | CASSLSGWAGPLYEQYF
- | TRBJ1-2 | TRBV9 | TRBD1 | TGTGCCAGCAGTAGGGGGCAAGTACTAGCTAACTATGGCTACACCTTC | CASSRGQVLANYGYTF
once | TRBJ2-1 | TRBV6-6 | - | TGTGCCAGCAGCGCCCGCAGGGGCGGGGAGCAGTTCTTC | CASSARRGGEQFF
- | TRBJ2-7 | TRBV6-1 | - | TGTGCCAGCCGGACAAGCTACGAGCAGTACTTC | CASRTSYEQYF
once | TRBJ2-5 | TRBV5-1 | - | TGCGCCAGCAGCTCTAGTTCGGGGGTGTTTAGCGAGACCCAGTACTTC | CASSSSSGVFSETQYF
few | TRBJ2-7 | TRBV5-1 | TRBD2 | TGCGCCAGCAGCTTAAAAAGCGGGAGAGGGGAAGAGCAGTACTTC | CASSLKSGRGEEQYF
once | TRBJ2-3 | TRBV6-1 | TRBD2 | TGTGCCAGCAGTGAAATCTCTAGCGGGTTAAATACGCAGTATTTT | CASSEISSGLNTQYF
once | TRBJ1-2 | TRBV28 | - | TGTGCCAGCAGGAAAAGACAGGCGAAGGCCACTAACTATGGCTACACCTTC | CASRKRQAKATNYGYTF
- | TRBJ2-3 | TRBV2 | TRBD1 | TGTGCCAGCAGGGGACAGGGGGCGGCAGATACGCAGTATTTT | CASRGQGAADTQYF
- | TRBJ1-2 | TRBV19 | - | TGTGCCTCAGCGGGTAATGGCTACACCTTC | CASAGNGYTF
once | TRBJ1-3 | TRBV30 | TRBD1 | TGTGCCTGGAGTCGCCACTACGACGCGGGACAGGGAGATCTCTCTGGAAACACCATATATTTT | CAWSRHYDAGQGDLSGNTIYF
- | TRBJ2-5 | TRBV2 | TRBD1 | TGTGCCAGCAGGGACAGGGGAGAGACCCAGTACTTC | CASRDRGETQYF
few | TRBJ1-1 | TRBV6-5 | - | TGTGCCAGCAGTTGGGGGGGGAACACTGAAGCTTTCTTT | CASSWGGNTEAFF
- | TRBJ2-1 | TRBV7-3 | - | TGTGCCAGCAGCTTAAGTGGGGGGTTAGATGAGCAGTTCTTC | CASSLSGGLDEQFF
- | TRBJ1-2 | TRBV5-1 | TRBD1 | TGCGCCAGCAGCTACGGACAGGCTGACTACACCTTC | CASSYGQADYTF
- | TRBJ1-5 | TRBV29-1 | - | TGCAGCGTTGGTTCTTACAATCAGCCCCAGCATTTT | CSVGSYNQPQHF
- | TRBJ2-7 | TRBV6-8 | - | TGTGCCAGAACCCCTCGGCGGGTCACCTACGAGCAGTACTTC | CARTPRRVTYEQYF
- | TRBJ1-1 | TRBV6-5 | - | TGTGCCAGCAGTCACGGGAACACTGAAGCTTTCTTT | CASSHGNTEAFF
once | TRBJ2-7 | TRBV7-9 | - | TGTGCCAGCAGCTTAGTGGGCTACACCTACGAGCAGTACTTC | CASSLVGYTYEQYF
- | TRBJ2-1 | TRBV18 | - | TGTGCCAGCTCACCCCCATCGGGGGGCCCCGGGTACAATGAGCAGTTCTTC | CASSPPSGGPGYNEQFF
- | TRBJ2-1 | TRBV2 | - | TGTGCCAGCAGTGATGACAGTCTCTCCTACAATGAGCAGTTCTTC | CASSDDSLSYNEQFF
- | TRBJ1-3 | TRBV13 | - | TGTGCCAGCAGCTTAGGTAGCTCTGGAAACACCATATATTTT | CASSLGSSGNTIYF
- | TRBJ2-7 | TRBV27 | - | TGTGCCAGCAGTTTATCGGGCCCCTCTGAGCAGTACTTC | CASSLSGPSEQYF
- | TRBJ1-1 | TRBV28 | - | TGTGCCAGCCGCAAACATATTTTGAACACTGAAGCTTTCTTT | CASRKHILNTEAFF
- | TRBJ1-2 | TRBV4-1 | - | TGCGCCAGCAGCCATCTTAGCGGGGGGGGATTCTATGGCTACACCTTC | CASSHLSGGGFYGYTF
- | TRBJ1-6 | TRBV19 | TRBD1 | TGTGCCAGTAAGGTCGGGACAGGGGAATCACCCCTCCACTTT | CASKVGTGESPLHF
- | TRBJ2-7 | TRBV5-1 | - | TGCGCCAGCAGGCCTAACGGAGGCAGCTCCTACGAGCAGTACTTC | CASRPNGGSSYEQYF
- | TRBJ2-1 | TRBV15 | - | TGTGCCACCAGCAGAGTAACTAGCTACAATGAGCAGTTCTTC | CATSRVTSYNEQFF
- | TRBJ1-2 | TRBV7-2 | - | TGTGCCAGCAGTGCCCTCGGGACAAGGGCTGGCTACACCTTC | CASSALGTRAGYTF
- | TRBJ2-7 | TRBV5-1 | - | TGCGCCAGCAGCCCCAGGGGAGAGCACTACGAGCAGTACTTC | CASSPRGEHYEQYF
- | TRBJ1-2 | TRBV10-1 | TRBD1 | TGCGCCAGCAGTGGACAGGGAAAGCGGAGCTATGGCTACACCTTC | CASSGQGKRSYGYTF
few | TRBJ1-2 | TRBV9 | TRBD1 | TGTGCCAGCAGCGTCGGGACAGGAAGAAAACCCTATGGCTACACCTTC | CASSVGTGRKPYGYTF
few | TRBJ2-7 | TRBV7-8 | - | TGTGCCAGCAGCTCCCTCAGCGGAGCAGGGGGGTACGAGCAGTACTTC | CASSSLSGAGGYEQYF
- | TRBJ2-1 | TRBV27 | TRBD2 | TGTGCCAGCGGCGGGAGCTCCTACAATGAGCAGTTCTTC | CASGGSSYNEQFF
few | TRBJ1-3 | TRBV27 | TRBD1 | TGTGCCAGCAGTCAACAGGGGTGGTCTGGAAACACCATATATTTT | CASSQQGWSGNTIYF
few | TRBJ2-1 | TRBV11-2 | TRBD2 | TGTGCCAGCAGCTTAGAGACTAGCGGACGGCAGTTCTTC | CASSLETSGRQFF
- | TRBJ2-1 | TRBV6-5 | TRBD1 | TGTGCCAGCAGCAGTTATGGGACAGGGGGCGGAGAGCAGTTCTTC | CASSSYGTGGGEQFF
- | TRBJ2-1 | TRBV2 | - | TGTGCCAGCAGCCCTATTGGGCCTGAATTTCGGTTCTTC | CASSPIGPEFRFF
- | TRBJ1-4 | TRBV10-2 | TRBD1 | TGCGCCAGCAGTGACGGACAGGGCGGAAGAGAAAAACTGTTTTTT | CASSDGQGGREKLFF
- | TRBJ2-1 | TRBV7-2 | TRBD2 | TGTGCCAGCAGCTTAGACGGCGGGAGAATTCGCAATGAGCAGTTCTTC | CASSLDGGRIRNEQFF
- | TRBJ1-1 | TRBV10-3 | - | TGTGCCATCGCCCGACAGGAAGGTGGAATGTATGCTTTCTTT | CAIARQEGGMYAFF
- | TRBJ2-6 | TRBV5-1 | - | TGCGCCAGCAGCTTGTCGGTCTCTGGGGCCAACGTCCTGACTTTC | CASSLSVSGANVLTF
- | TRBJ1-1 | TRBV2 | - | TGTGCCAGCAGTGCGTTTGAAGCTTTCTTT | CASSAFEAFF
few | TRBJ1-3 | TRBV13 | - | TGTGCCAGCAGCTTAGGACGTCAGAGGAACACCATATATTTT | CASSLGRQRNTIYF
- | TRBJ2-1 | TRBV7-6 | TRBD2 | TGTGCCAGCAGCTTAGCTGGACTAGCGGTTTACAATGAGCAGTTCTTC | CASSLAGLAVYNEQFF